This T cell receptor (beta chain) is drawn from a study of brain T cells in children with intractable seizures. This CDR3 is built from 15 residues. Trimming took off 0 bases at V and 4 bases at J, with 13 bases between the two ends. Germline loops: CDR1 SGDLS, CDR2 YYNGEE. Described time point: blood from clinic visit 5 months post-surgery; TSC patient then seizure free. Before surgery, patients took at least one anti-epileptic drug. General study points: Pre-surgery blood may have been undersampled, hiding some clones.

The repertoire was sequenced with immunoSEQ multiplex PCR; TCRdb's copy has only in-frame clones and lacks some. This table holds hundreds of thousands of clones, about 93% found once. For this clone: Its antigen is not known.

The sequence derives from a boy under two years old with tuberous sclerosis and intractable seizures. The source material was peripheral blood, sampled 4 to 6 months after surgery. The chain employs TRBV9 and TRBJ1-2; perhaps TRBD1 as D (6 bases). CDR3 sequence (DNA): TGTGCCAGCAGCGTAGATGGGGGGCAGTTCTATGGCTACACCTTC. Translation: CASSVDGGQFYGYTF.